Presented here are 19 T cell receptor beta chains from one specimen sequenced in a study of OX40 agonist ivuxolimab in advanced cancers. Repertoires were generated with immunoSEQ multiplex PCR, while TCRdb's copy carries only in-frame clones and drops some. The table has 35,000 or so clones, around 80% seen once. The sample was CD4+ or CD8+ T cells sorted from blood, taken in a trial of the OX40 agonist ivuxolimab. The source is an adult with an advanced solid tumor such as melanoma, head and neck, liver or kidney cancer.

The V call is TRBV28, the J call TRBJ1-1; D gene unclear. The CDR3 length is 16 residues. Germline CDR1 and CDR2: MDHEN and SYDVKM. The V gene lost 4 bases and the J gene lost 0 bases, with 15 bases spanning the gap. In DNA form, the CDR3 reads TGTGCCAGCAGTTCCTCGACGGGAAGGGTGAACACTGAAGCTTTCTTT. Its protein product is CASSSSTGRVNTEAFF.

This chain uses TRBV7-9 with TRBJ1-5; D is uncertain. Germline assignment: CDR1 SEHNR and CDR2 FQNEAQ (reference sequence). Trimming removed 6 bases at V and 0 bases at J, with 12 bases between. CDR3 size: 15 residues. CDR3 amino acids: CASSSSLYSNQPQHF. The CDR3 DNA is TGTGCCAGCAGTTCATCTCTTTATAGCAATCAGCCCCAGCATTTT.

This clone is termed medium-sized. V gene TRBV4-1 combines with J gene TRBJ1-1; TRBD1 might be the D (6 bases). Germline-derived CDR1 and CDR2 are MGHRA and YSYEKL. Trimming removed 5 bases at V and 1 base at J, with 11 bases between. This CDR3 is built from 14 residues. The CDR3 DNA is TGCGCCAGCAGCTGGACAGAGGGGAACACTGAAGCTTTCTTT. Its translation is CASSWTEGNTEAFF.

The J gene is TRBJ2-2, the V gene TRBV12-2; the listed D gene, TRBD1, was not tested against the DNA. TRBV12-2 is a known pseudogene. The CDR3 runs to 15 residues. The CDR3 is CASRFTGPYTGELFF. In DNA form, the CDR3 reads TGTGCAAGTCGCTTTACAGGCCCGTACACCGGGGAGCTGTTTTTT.

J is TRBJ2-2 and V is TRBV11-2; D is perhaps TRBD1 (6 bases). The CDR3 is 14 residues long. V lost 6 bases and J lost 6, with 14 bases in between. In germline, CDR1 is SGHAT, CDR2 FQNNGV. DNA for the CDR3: TGTGCCAGCAGTCTTACAGGGATGCCCGGGGAGCTGTTTTTT. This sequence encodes CASSLTGMPGELFF.

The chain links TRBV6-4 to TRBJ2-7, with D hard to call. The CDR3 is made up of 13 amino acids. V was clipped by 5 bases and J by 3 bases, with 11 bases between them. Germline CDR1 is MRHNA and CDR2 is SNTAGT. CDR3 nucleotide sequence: TGTGCCAGCAGTAATGACGGTGGCTACGAGCAGTACTTC. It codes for CASSNDGGYEQYF.

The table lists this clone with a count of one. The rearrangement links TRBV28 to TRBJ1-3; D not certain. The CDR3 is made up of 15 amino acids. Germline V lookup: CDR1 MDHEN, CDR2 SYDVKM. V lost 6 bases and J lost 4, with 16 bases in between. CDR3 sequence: CASSPTREPGNTIYF. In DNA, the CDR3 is TGTGCCAGCAGCCCTACCCGGGAGCCGGGAAACACCATATATTTT.

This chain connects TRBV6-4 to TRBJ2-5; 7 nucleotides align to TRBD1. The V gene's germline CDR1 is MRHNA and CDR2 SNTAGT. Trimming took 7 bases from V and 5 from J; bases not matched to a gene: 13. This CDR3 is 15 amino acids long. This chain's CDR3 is CASTNPGQKRETQYF. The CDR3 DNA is TGTGCCAGCACAAATCCGGGACAGAAAAGGGAGACCCAGTACTTC.

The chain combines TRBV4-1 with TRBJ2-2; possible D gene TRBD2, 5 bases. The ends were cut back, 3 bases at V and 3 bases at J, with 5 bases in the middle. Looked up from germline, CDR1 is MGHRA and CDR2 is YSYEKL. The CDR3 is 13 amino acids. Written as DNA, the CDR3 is TGCGCCAGCAGCCAGGAGGACACCGGGGAGCTGTTTTTT. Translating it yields CASSQEDTGELFF.

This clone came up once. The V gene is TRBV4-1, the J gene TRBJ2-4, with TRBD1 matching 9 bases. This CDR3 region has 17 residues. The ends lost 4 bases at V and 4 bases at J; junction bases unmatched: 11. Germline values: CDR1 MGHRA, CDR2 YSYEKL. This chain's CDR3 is CASSPGIGTGPKNIQYF. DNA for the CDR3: TGCGCCAGCAGCCCGGGGATCGGGACAGGGCCAAAAAACATTCAGTACTTC.

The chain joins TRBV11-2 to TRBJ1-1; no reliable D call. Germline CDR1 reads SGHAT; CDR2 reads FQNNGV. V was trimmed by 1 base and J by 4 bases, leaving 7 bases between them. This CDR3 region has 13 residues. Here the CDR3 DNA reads TGTGCCAGCAGCTTAGCTGTGGGCACTGAAGCTTTCTTT. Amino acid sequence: CASSLAVGTEAFF.

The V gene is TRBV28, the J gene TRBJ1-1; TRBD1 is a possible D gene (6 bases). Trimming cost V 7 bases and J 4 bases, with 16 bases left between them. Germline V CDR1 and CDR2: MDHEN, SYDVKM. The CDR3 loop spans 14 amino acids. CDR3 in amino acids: CASTGRGGFTEAFF. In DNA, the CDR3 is TGTGCCAGCACCGGTAGAGGGGGGTTCACTGAAGCTTTCTTT. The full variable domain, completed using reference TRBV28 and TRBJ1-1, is DVKVTQSSRYLVKRTGEKVFLECVQDMDHENMFWYRQDPGLGLRLIYFSYDVKMKEKGDIPEGYSVSREKKERFSLILESASTNQTSMYLCASTGRGGFTEAFFGQGTRLTVV.

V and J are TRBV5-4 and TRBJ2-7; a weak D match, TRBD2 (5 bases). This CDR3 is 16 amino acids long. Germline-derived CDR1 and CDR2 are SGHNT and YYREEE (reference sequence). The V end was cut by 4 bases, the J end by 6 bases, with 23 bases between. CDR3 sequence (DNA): TGTGCCAGCAGCCCCATACCCACTAGGAGCCTAGGCGAGCAGTACTTC. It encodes CASSPIPTRSLGEQYF.

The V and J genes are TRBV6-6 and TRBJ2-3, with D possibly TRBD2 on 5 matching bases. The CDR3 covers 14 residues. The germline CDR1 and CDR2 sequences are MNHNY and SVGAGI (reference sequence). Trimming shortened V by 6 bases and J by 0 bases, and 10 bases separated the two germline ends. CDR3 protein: CASSLAASTDTQYF. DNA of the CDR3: TGTGCCAGCAGCCTAGCAGCTAGCACAGATACGCAGTATTTT.

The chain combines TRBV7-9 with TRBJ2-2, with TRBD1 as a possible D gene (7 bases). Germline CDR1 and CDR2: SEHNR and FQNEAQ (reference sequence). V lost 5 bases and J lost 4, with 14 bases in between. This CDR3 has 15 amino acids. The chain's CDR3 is CASSPDRRGTGELFF. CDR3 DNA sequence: TGTGCCAGCAGCCCGGACAGGAGGGGCACCGGGGAGCTGTTTTTT.

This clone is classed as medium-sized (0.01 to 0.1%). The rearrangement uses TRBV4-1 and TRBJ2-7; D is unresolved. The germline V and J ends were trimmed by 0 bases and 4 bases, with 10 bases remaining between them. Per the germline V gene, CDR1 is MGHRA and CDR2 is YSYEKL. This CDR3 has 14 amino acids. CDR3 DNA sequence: TGCGCCAGCAGCCAAGATTGGTCCAGATACGAGCAGTACTTC. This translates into CASSQDWSRYEQYF.

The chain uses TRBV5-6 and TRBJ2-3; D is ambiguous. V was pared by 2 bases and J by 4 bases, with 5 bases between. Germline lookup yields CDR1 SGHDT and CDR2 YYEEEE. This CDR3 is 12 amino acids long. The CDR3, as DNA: TGTGCCAGCAGCTTAGAGCCAGATACGCAGTATTTT. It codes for CASSLEPDTQYF.

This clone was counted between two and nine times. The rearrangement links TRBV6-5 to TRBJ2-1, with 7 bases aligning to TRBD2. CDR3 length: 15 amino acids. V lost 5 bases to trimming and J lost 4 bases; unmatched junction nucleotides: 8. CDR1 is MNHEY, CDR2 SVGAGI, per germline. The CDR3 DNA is TGTGCCAGCAGTAACCCGGGAGGACGTTACAATGAGCAGTTCTTC. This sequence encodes CASSNPGGRYNEQFF.

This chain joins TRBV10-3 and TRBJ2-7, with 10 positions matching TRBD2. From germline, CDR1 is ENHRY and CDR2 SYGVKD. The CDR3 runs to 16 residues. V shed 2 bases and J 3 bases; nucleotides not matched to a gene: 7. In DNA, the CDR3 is TGTGCCATCAGTGAGGGGCCGGCTAGCGGGAGCTACGAGCAGTACTTC. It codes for CAISEGPASGSYEQYF.